A selection of T cell receptor beta chains follows, all from one sample in a study of regulatory T cells in long-lasting Graves disease. Each CDR3 protein gets one entry after TCRdb re-called the multiplex PCR reads with MiXCR. This table has 650,000 to 700,000 distinct CDR3 sequences, approximately 29% appearing once. Sequences were derived from peripheral blood mononuclear cells (PBMCs), sampled when the disease was refractory, from a patient treated with antithyroid drugs. These receptors were obtained from a female donor with Graves disease. Each CDR3 is given with its conserved first and last residue. A D gene is named only where the DNA matches it firmly. Where a row states a size, it is once, few, many or the class of an expanded clone; other rows omit it.

CDR3nt: TGTGCCAGCAGCTTCATACAGGGGAGGATAGAGGCCCAGTACTTC
CDR3aa: CASSFIQGRIEAQYF
len: 15
abundance: -
v_gene: TRBV7-9
d_gene: -
j_gene: TRBJ2-5

CDR3nt: TGTGCCAGCAGGAAAGCGGGAGGGCCGTACGAGCAGTACTTC
CDR3aa: CASRKAGGPYEQYF
len: 14
abundance: -
v_gene: TRBV12-3/TRBV12-4
d_gene: TRBD2
j_gene: TRBJ2-7

CDR3nt: TGTGCCAGCAGCCAAGGACAGGGCGCCACTGAAGCTTTCTTT
CDR3aa: CASSQGQGATEAFF
len: 14
abundance: few
v_gene: TRBV3-1
d_gene: TRBD1
j_gene: TRBJ1-1

CDR3nt: TGCAGTGCTTTTCAGGGGGCCGGCAATCAGCCCCAGCATTTT
CDR3aa: CSAFQGAGNQPQHF
len: 14
abundance: -
v_gene: TRBV20-1
d_gene: TRBD1
j_gene: TRBJ1-5

CDR3nt: TGTGCCAGCAGCCACAGGTTTAATCAGCCCCAGCATTTT
CDR3aa: CASSHRFNQPQHF
len: 13
abundance: few
v_gene: TRBV3-1
d_gene: -
j_gene: TRBJ1-5

CDR3nt: TGTGCCATTCTCACCGAGACAGGGGCCCATGGTGGCTACACCTTC
CDR3aa: CAILTETGAHGGYTF
len: 15
abundance: -
v_gene: TRBV10-3
d_gene: TRBD1
j_gene: TRBJ1-2

CDR3nt: TGTGCCAGCAGCCCACTACAGGGGATGCAGTACTTC
CDR3aa: CASSPLQGMQYF
len: 12
abundance: -
v_gene: TRBV7-9
d_gene: TRBD1
j_gene: TRBJ2-7

CDR3nt: TGTGCCAGCAGTCTCGATATTCGGGGATTTAACTATGGCTACACCTTC
CDR3aa: CASSLDIRGFNYGYTF
len: 16
abundance: many
v_gene: TRBV6-1
d_gene: -
j_gene: TRBJ1-2

CDR3nt: TGCAGTGCTAGTGAAGGACTAGTTGGCGAGCAGTACTTC
CDR3aa: CSASEGLVGEQYF
len: 13
abundance: -
v_gene: TRBV20-1
d_gene: TRBD2
j_gene: TRBJ2-7

CDR3nt: TGTGCCAGCAGTTCAGGGGCGGGAGAGGGCTACGAGCAGTACTTC
CDR3aa: CASSSGAGEGYEQYF
len: 15
abundance: many
v_gene: TRBV28
d_gene: -
j_gene: TRBJ2-7

CDR3nt: TGTGCCAGCACCAATTGGGGGGAGCTGTTTTTT
CDR3aa: CASTNWGELFF
len: 11
abundance: many
v_gene: TRBV12-3/TRBV12-4
d_gene: -
j_gene: TRBJ2-2

CDR3nt: TGTGCCAGCAGAACCGGGACTAGCGGGAGACAGTTCTTC
CDR3aa: CASRTGTSGRQFF
len: 13
abundance: -
v_gene: TRBV12-3/TRBV12-4
d_gene: TRBD2
j_gene: TRBJ2-1

CDR3nt: TGTGCCAGCAGCGGCCAGGGACGGAACACTGAAGCTTTCTTT
CDR3aa: CASSGQGRNTEAFF
len: 14
abundance: many
v_gene: TRBV11-2
d_gene: -
j_gene: TRBJ1-1

CDR3nt: TGTGCCAGCAGCCGAGCCGGGACAGGGATTGAAGCTTTCTTT
CDR3aa: CASSRAGTGIEAFF
len: 14
abundance: few
v_gene: TRBV6-1
d_gene: TRBD1
j_gene: TRBJ1-1

CDR3nt: TGTGCCTGGAGTGCTGGGCTTGACACTGAAGCTTTCTTT
CDR3aa: CAWSAGLDTEAFF
len: 13
abundance: -
v_gene: TRBV30
d_gene: -
j_gene: TRBJ1-1

CDR3nt: TGTGCCAGTAATGCCCAGAATCGACAGGGGAGGAACACTGAAGCTTTCTTT
CDR3aa: CASNAQNRQGRNTEAFF
len: 17
abundance: -
v_gene: TRBV19
d_gene: TRBD1
j_gene: TRBJ1-1

CDR3nt: TGTGCCAGCAGCCCTGCCAGGGGGATGAACACTGAAGCTTTCTTT
CDR3aa: CASSPARGMNTEAFF
len: 15
abundance: -
v_gene: TRBV6-2/TRBV6-3
d_gene: TRBD1
j_gene: TRBJ1-1

CDR3nt: TGCGCCAGCAGCTGGGGTTGGGGGCAGTTGAACACTGAAGCTTTCTTT
CDR3aa: CASSWGWGQLNTEAFF
len: 16
abundance: -
v_gene: TRBV5-1
d_gene: -
j_gene: TRBJ1-1

CDR3nt: TGTGCCAGCAGCCCCGGGGAGGGAAGGACCTATGGCTACACCTTC
CDR3aa: CASSPGEGRTYGYTF
len: 15
abundance: -
v_gene: TRBV3-1
d_gene: -
j_gene: TRBJ1-2

CDR3nt: TGCAGCGCTAGCGTAACGAACACCGGGGAGCTGTTTTTT
CDR3aa: CSASVTNTGELFF
len: 13
abundance: few
v_gene: TRBV29-1
d_gene: -
j_gene: TRBJ2-2

CDR3nt: TGCGCCAGCAATGGGCGGGAGGTCTACGAGCAGTACTTC
CDR3aa: CASNGREVYEQYF
len: 13
abundance: few
v_gene: TRBV10-1
d_gene: TRBD2
j_gene: TRBJ2-7

CDR3nt: TGTGCCAGTAGTATCAGCAGGGTTGCTAATGAAAAACTGTTTTTT
CDR3aa: CASSISRVANEKLFF
len: 15
abundance: -
v_gene: TRBV19
d_gene: -
j_gene: TRBJ1-4

CDR3nt: TGTGCCAGCTCCCGACTAGCATCAACCGGGGAGCTGTTTTTT
CDR3aa: CASSRLASTGELFF
len: 14
abundance: few
v_gene: TRBV6-2/TRBV6-3
d_gene: TRBD2
j_gene: TRBJ2-2

CDR3nt: TGTGCCAGCAGCTTAGGGGCGGGACCCTCCTACGAGCAGTACTTC
CDR3aa: CASSLGAGPSYEQYF
len: 15
abundance: many
v_gene: TRBV7-9
d_gene: -
j_gene: TRBJ2-7

CDR3nt: TGTGCCAGCAGCCCCCTACCCCCTCGGACAGGGGGCCTTAATCAGCCCCAGCATTTT
CDR3aa: CASSPLPPRTGGLNQPQHF
len: 19
abundance: -
v_gene: TRBV7-6
d_gene: TRBD1
j_gene: TRBJ1-5

CDR3nt: TGTGCCAGTAGTATTGGGGCAGTTGATGGCTACACCTTC
CDR3aa: CASSIGAVDGYTF
len: 13
abundance: few
v_gene: TRBV19
d_gene: -
j_gene: TRBJ1-2

CDR3nt: TGTGCCACCAGTGAAGGCCGTTCGGAGTCGGTCTTTGGGGGCTACACCTTC
CDR3aa: CATSEGRSESVFGGYTF
len: 17
abundance: few
v_gene: TRBV24-1
d_gene: -
j_gene: TRBJ1-2